Shown below are 21 T cell receptor beta chains from a single sample sequenced in a study of T cell responses to AZD1222 COVID-19 vaccine. Method: immunoSEQ multiplex PCR; TCRdb's copy keeps in-frame clones and lacks some. The table shows around 150,000 clones, with around 91% occurring only once. Sequencing used peripheral blood, obtained 28 days after the second AZD1222 dose. These receptors were collected from an adult who received the AZD1222 COVID-19 vaccine.

The genes are TRBV30 and TRBJ1-2; 8 bases agree with TRBD1. Germline CDR1 and CDR2: GTSNPN and SVGIG (reference sequence). The trim removed 4 bases at V and 3 bases at J, leaving 7 bases unmatched. This CDR3 is 14 amino acids long. CDR3 DNA: TGTGCCTGGACCAAGACAGGGGCATACTATGGCTACACCTTC. Amino acid sequence: CAWTKTGAYYGYTF.

The V and J genes are TRBV27 and TRBJ2-7; D is possibly TRBD2 (5 bases). Trimming pared 5 bases from V and 3 bases from J, leaving 14 bases between. This CDR3 is 14 amino acids long. Looked up from germline, CDR1 is MNHEY and CDR2 is SMNVEV (reference sequence). The CDR3 is CASSMRPRDYEQYF. CDR3 DNA sequence: TGTGCCAGCAGTATGCGACCCCGGGACTACGAGCAGTACTTC.

The chain carries TRBV28 and TRBJ1-2; D is ambiguous. The V end lost 7 bases, the J end lost 2 bases, and 11 bases lay between the germline ends. The germline CDR1 and CDR2 sequences are MDHEN and SYDVKM. This CDR3 contains 13 residues. CDR3 region: CASISGGNYGYTF. Here the CDR3 DNA reads TGTGCCAGCATTTCGGGAGGGAACTATGGCTACACCTTC.

This clone is a singleton in its sample. The gene calls are TRBV28 and TRBJ2-3, with 7 bases identical to TRBD2. The germline V gene has CDR1 MDHEN and CDR2 SYDVKM. Trimming took 6 bases from V and 1 from J; bases not matched to a gene: 10. There are 16 residues in the CDR3. As DNA, the CDR3 is TGTGCCAGCAGCAGGTATGGACTAGTGGGCACAGATACGCAGTATTTT. As protein: CASSRYGLVGTDTQYF.

This clone was observed once. V and J are TRBV29-1 and TRBJ2-3; the D is unclear. Between the trimmed V and J ends, which lost 7 bases and 4 bases, there was a span of 12 bases. The CDR3 spans 12 residues. CDR1 SQVTM and CDR2 ANQGSEA come from the germline V gene. CDR3 sequence (DNA): TGCAGCGCTACTCAAGTATCAGATACGCAGTATTTT. Translating gives CSATQVSDTQYF.

V and J are TRBV29-1 and TRBJ1-5; tentative D call: TRBD1 (5 bases). V dropped 4 bases and J dropped 0 bases, with 13 bases sitting between them. CDR1 SQVTM and CDR2 ANQGSEA come from the germline V gene. The CDR3 spans 15 residues. CDR3 protein: CSVVIQANSNQPQHF. The CDR3 DNA sequence: TGCAGCGTTGTAATACAGGCAAATAGCAATCAGCCCCAGCATTTT.

This clone was observed once. The chain recombines TRBV24-1 with TRBJ2-6; no firm D call. The CDR3 is 16 amino acids. CDR1 is KGHDR, CDR2 SFDVKD, per germline. V gave up 5 bases and J gave up 1 base, with 11 bases separating them. The CDR3: CATSGYPESGANVLTF. CDR3 DNA sequence: TGTGCCACCAGTGGGTATCCGGAATCTGGGGCCAACGTCCTGACTTTC.

The V gene is TRBV4-1, the J gene TRBJ1-2; 7 bases fit TRBD1. Trimming took 5 bases from V and 4 from J; bases not matched to a gene: 10. This CDR3 spans 15 amino acids. Germline V CDR1 and CDR2: MGHRA, YSYEKL. The CDR3 loop reads CASSIQQGVGYGYTF. The DNA for the CDR3 is TGCGCCAGCAGCATACAGCAGGGGGTAGGCTATGGCTACACCTTC.

The rearrangement joins TRBV28 to TRBJ1-4, with D perhaps TRBD1 (5 bases). With 3 bases removed from V and 11 bases from J, the gap between germline ends came to 7 bases. The CDR3 loop spans 11 amino acids. In germline, CDR1 is MDHEN, CDR2 SYDVKM. CDR3 sequence (DNA): TGTGCCAGCAGTTTCCAGGGTAAACTGTTTTTT. It specifies CASSFQGKLFF.

This clone was observed a single time. V and J are TRBV24-1 and TRBJ1-5, with 11 bases fitting TRBD1. The CDR3 runs 17 residues. CDR1 KGHDR and CDR2 SFDVKD come from the germline V gene. The V gene end was trimmed by 2 bases and the J gene end by 7 bases; junction bases not matched to a gene: 9. The CDR3 spells CATSDSGDRGVGQPQHF. The CDR3 DNA reads TGTGCCACCAGTGATTCTGGGGACAGGGGGGTCGGGCAGCCCCAGCATTTT.

There are a few counts of this clone. The CDR3 is CASSLIATGEQYF. The CDR3 DNA reads as TGTGCCAGCAGCTTGATCGCCACGGGCGAGCAGTACTTC. This chain uses TRBV7-9 with TRBJ2-7; no clear D gene. Per germline, CDR1 SEHNR and CDR2 FQNEAQ (reference sequence). CDR3 size: 13 residues. The V end lost 3 bases, the J end lost 6 bases, and 12 bases lay between the germline ends. Variable domain in full (rest from reference TRBV7-9 and TRBJ2-7): DTGVSQNPRHKITKRGQNVTFRCDPISEHNRLYWYRQTLGQGPEFLTYFQNEAQLEKSRLLSDRFSAERPKGSFSTLEIQRTEQGDSAMYLCASSLIATGEQYFGPGTRLTVT.

The chain has TRBV7-2 and TRBJ2-7, with D possibly being TRBD1 or TRBD2 (6 bases each). CDR1 is SGHTA, CDR2 FQGNSA, per germline. CDR3 length: 14 residues. The V and J ends lost 1 base and 2 bases respectively, with 9 bases between them. The CDR3, as DNA: TGTGCCAGCAGCTTAGGAGGGGGGCCCTACGAGCAGTACTTC. The encoded protein is CASSLGGGPYEQYF.

The chain recombines TRBV5-6 with TRBJ1-6; no reliable D call. V was pared by 2 bases and J by 9 bases, with 12 bases between. Germline lookup yields CDR1 SGHDT and CDR2 YYEEEE. This CDR3 spans 14 amino acids. CDR3 loop: CASSLRSVFSPLHF. The DNA for the CDR3 is TGTGCCAGCAGCTTAAGGTCGGTATTTTCACCCCTCCACTTT.

This chain connects TRBV19 to TRBJ2-1; 8 nucleotides line up with TRBD1. V was pared by 3 bases and J by 10 bases, with 11 bases of the junction left unmatched. The CDR3 covers 15 residues. Germline values: CDR1 LNHDA, CDR2 SQIVND (reference sequence). CDR3 sequence reads: CASSIQGATYTEQFF. In DNA, the CDR3 is TGTGCCAGTAGTATTCAGGGGGCTACCTATACAGAGCAGTTCTTC.

The chain links TRBV5-5 to TRBJ2-4; the D is unclear. Germline CDR1 SGHKS, CDR2 YYEKEE (reference sequence). The CDR3 has 17 amino acids. Deletions cut 1 base from V and 0 bases from J, with 14 bases between. In DNA form, the CDR3 reads TGTGCCAGCAGCTTGTGGCCGAACATCGTAGCCAAAAACATTCAGTACTTC. Its translation: CASSLWPNIVAKNIQYF.

CDR3 sequence reads: CASRGSGNTIYF. In nucleotides, the CDR3 is TGTGCCAGCAGGGGATCTGGAAACACCATATATTTT. The chain couples TRBV28 to TRBJ1-3; D not resolved. The CDR3 has 12 residues. Trimming pared 6 bases from V and 1 base from J, leaving 4 bases between. Per the germline V gene, CDR1 is MDHEN and CDR2 is SYDVKM.

The chain combines TRBV28 with TRBJ1-6; possibly TRBD1 for D (6 bases). Trimming removed 5 bases from V and 9 bases from J, with 26 bases in between. Germline-derived CDR1 and CDR2 are MDHEN and SYDVKM. This CDR3 region has 18 residues. This chain's CDR3 is CASSPRGGGGVASSPLHF. Written as DNA, the CDR3 is TGTGCCAGCAGTCCTAGGGGGGGCGGAGGGGTTGCTTCTTCACCCCTCCACTTT.

This clone was detected only once. The CDR3 nucleotides are TGTGCCGGTGAACTAGGGACTAGCGGGAGGTACGAGCAGTACTTC. Its translation: CAGELGTSGRYEQYF. The chain couples TRBV6-5 to TRBJ2-7, with 15 positions matching TRBD2. J gave up 4 bases and V 11 bases, and 9 bases lay outside the gene matches. Germline assignment: CDR1 MNHEY and CDR2 SVGAGI. CDR3 length: 15 amino acids.

This clone has a single count. This chain links TRBV21-1 with TRBJ2-7. TRBV21-1 constitutes a pseudogene. The CDR3 totals 13 residues. The CDR3 DNA follows: TGTGCCAGCAGCTACAACGGAACCTACGAGCAGTACTTC. This translates into CASSYNGTYEQYF.

This chain joins TRBV3-1 (or the pseudogene TRBV3-2) and TRBJ1-1, with D perhaps TRBD1 (5 bases). CDR1 is LGHDT, CDR2 YNNKEL, per germline (reference sequence). Trimming cost V 6 bases and J 8 bases, with 10 bases left between them. The CDR3 contains 11 residues. CDR3 DNA sequence: TGTGCCAGCAGAGGACAAACCGAAGCTTTCTTT. Translation: CASRGQTEAFF.

The rearrangement links TRBV4-2 to TRBJ2-1, with a possible D match to TRBD2 (6 bases). The germline V gene encodes CDR1 LGHNA and CDR2 YNFKEQ. The germline V and J ends were trimmed by 5 bases and 9 bases, with 17 bases remaining between them. This CDR3 spans 14 amino acids. DNA for the CDR3: TGTGCCAGCAGCTCAAGATCACCAGCGGGTGAGCAGTTCTTC. As protein: CASSSRSPAGEQFF.